These T cell receptor beta chains were read from a single sample in a study of blood T cell repertoires in COVID-19. Libraries were prepared by immunoSEQ multiplex PCR; TCRdb keeps only in-frame clonotypes and omits some of them. The sample lists 310,000 or so clones, over 70% occurring once. Sequencing was performed on peripheral blood. The receptors stem from a woman aged 45-60 years with acute or convalescent COVID-19. CDR3s include the opening cysteine and the closing phenylalanine or tryptophan. D genes are given only for firm matches. Only part of the rows carry a size: once, few, many, or a class if the clone is expanded.

J gene,D gene,V gene,CDR3 length,clone size,CDR3 protein,CDR3 DNA
TRBJ1-1,-,TRBV11-2,14,-,CASSLVSGGTEAFF,TGTGCCAGCAGCTTAGTCTCCGGGGGCACTGAAGCTTTCTTT
TRBJ1-5,-,TRBV2,14,few,CASSDAGGAQPQHF,TGTGCCAGCAGTGACGCGGGGGGCGCGCAGCCCCAGCATTTT
TRBJ1-2,-,TRBV5-1,14,-,CASSLGTANYGYTF,TGCGCCAGCAGCTTGGGGACAGCAAACTATGGCTACACCTTC
TRBJ1-4,-,TRBV4-3,17,-,CASSQETTGGGREKLFF,TGCGCCAGCAGCCAAGAGACTACGGGGGGTGGAAGGGAAAAACTGTTTTTT
TRBJ2-3,-,TRBV5-1,14,-,CASSFSLPTDTQYF,TGCGCCAGCAGCTTTTCACTACCCACAGATACGCAGTATTTT
TRBJ2-7,TRBD2,TRBV7-2,15,-,CASSTGLAASYEQYF,TGTGCCAGCAGCACGGGACTAGCGGCTTCCTACGAGCAGTACTTC
TRBJ1-5,TRBD1,TRBV19,16,once,CASSSWGQGYNQPQHF,TGTGCCAGTAGTTCCTGGGGACAGGGATACAATCAGCCCCAGCATTTT
TRBJ1-6,-,TRBV27,14,-,CASGLSAYNSPLHF,TGTGCCAGCGGCTTGAGCGCCTATAATTCACCCCTCCACTTT
TRBJ2-2,TRBD2,TRBV19,16,-,CASRGLAGPTYGELFF,TGTGCCAGTAGGGGACTAGCGGGGCCCACCTATGGAGAGCTGTTTTTT
TRBJ1-1,-,TRBV30,13,once,CAWGALADTEAFF,TGTGCCTGGGGGGCCCTTGCGGACACTGAAGCTTTCTTT
TRBJ1-2,-,TRBV19,15,-,CASSLRGGANYGYTF,TGTGCCAGTAGCCTTAGGGGGGGCGCTAACTATGGCTACACCTTC
TRBJ2-7,-,TRBV12-3/TRBV12-4,11,-,CASSVSYEQYF,TGTGCCAGCAGCGTATCCTACGAGCAGTACTTC
TRBJ2-1,TRBD2,TRBV7-6,16,-,CASSLAGTSGYNEQFF,TGTGCCAGCAGCTTAGCGGGGACTAGCGGTTACAATGAGCAGTTCTTC
TRBJ2-2,-,TRBV27,13,-,CAAGGVNTGELFF,TGTGCCGCCGGGGGAGTGAACACCGGGGAGCTGTTTTTT
TRBJ2-3,TRBD2,TRBV9,17,-,CASSVQGGLTSTDTQYF,TGTGCCAGCAGCGTCCAGGGAGGGTTAACTAGCACAGATACGCAGTATTTT
TRBJ1-1,-,TRBV12-5,13,-,CASLGSMNTEAFF,TGTGCTAGTTTGGGCAGCATGAACACTGAAGCTTTCTTT
TRBJ2-3,-,TRBV2,15,-,CASSDQGAGTDTQYF,TGTGCCAGCAGTGATCAAGGGGCGGGCACAGATACGCAGTATTTT
TRBJ2-7,TRBD1,TRBV18,13,-,CASSDRGTYEQYF,TGTGCCAGCTCAGACAGGGGTACCTACGAGCAGTACTTC
TRBJ2-1,TRBD2,TRBV27,15,-,CASSSRLAGHNEQFF,TGTGCCAGCAGTTCCCGACTAGCGGGTCACAATGAGCAGTTCTTC
TRBJ1-1,-,TRBV10-3,14,-,CAISERSGEVEAFF,TGTGCCATCAGTGAACGAAGTGGGGAGGTTGAAGCTTTCTTT
TRBJ2-7,-,TRBV5-6,15,-,CASSLLPGHFYEQYF,TGTGCCAGCAGCTTATTGCCGGGACACTTCTACGAGCAGTACTTC
TRBJ2-1,-,TRBV4-1,13,once,CASRGTGTNEQFF,TGCGCCAGCAGGGGGACTGGAACCAATGAGCAGTTCTTC
TRBJ2-6,-,TRBV6-2/TRBV6-3,16,-,CASSPPVGSGANVLTF,TGTGCCAGCAGCCCTCCGGTCGGCTCTGGGGCCAACGTCCTGACTTTC
TRBJ1-2,-,TRBV3-1/TRBV3-2,15,-,CASSQVVGGVGGYTF,TGTGCCAGCAGCCAAGTGGTCGGGGGTGTAGGTGGCTACACCTTC
TRBJ1-2,TRBD1,TRBV18,15,-,CASSHELGTEYGYTF,TGTGCCAGCTCACACGAACTCGGGACAGAATATGGCTACACCTTC
TRBJ1-4,TRBD1,TRBV5-5,18,-,CASRRGQGALATNEKLFF,TGTGCCAGCAGAAGAGGGCAGGGGGCCCTTGCAACTAATGAAAAACTGTTTTTT
TRBJ2-5,TRBD1,TRBV10-2,14,-,CASSNADRVETQYF,TGCGCCAGCAGCAACGCGGACAGGGTTGAGACCCAGTACTTC
TRBJ2-7,-,TRBV11-3,14,-,CASSSGTLGVEQYF,TGTGCCAGCAGCTCCGGGACTTTAGGGGTCGAGCAGTACTTC
TRBJ1-5,-,TRBV25-1,15,-,CASSDGPLGDQPQHF,TGTGCCAGCAGTGATGGTCCGTTGGGCGATCAGCCCCAGCATTTT
TRBJ1-2,-,TRBV7-2,12,-,CATLQGGEGYTF,TGTGCCACGTTACAGGGTGGAGAAGGCTACACCTTC
TRBJ1-2,-,TRBV4-2,14,-,CASSQEYSLYGYTF,TGTGCCAGCAGCCAAGAATACAGTCTTTATGGCTACACCTTC
TRBJ1-1,-,TRBV6-5,15,-,CASSSQPTMNTEAFF,TGTGCCAGCAGTTCCCAACCGACTATGAACACTGAAGCTTTCTTT
TRBJ2-5,TRBD2,TRBV11-2,13,-,CASSQAGVETQYF,TGTGCCAGCAGCCAAGCGGGGGTGGAGACCCAGTACTTC
TRBJ2-5,TRBD1,TRBV5-1,15,-,CASSLGAGGGETQYF,TGCGCCAGCAGCTTGGGCGCAGGGGGCGGGGAGACCCAGTACTTC
TRBJ1-1,-,TRBV20-1,11,-,CSAYRGTEAFF,TGCAGTGCCTATAGGGGCACTGAAGCTTTCTTT
TRBJ2-3,-,TRBV7-2,12,-,CASSLPRDTQYF,TGTGCCAGCAGCTTACCCCGGGATACGCAGTATTTT
TRBJ2-2,TRBD2,TRBV4-1,15,few,CASSPYGRGSGELFF,TGCGCCAGCAGCCCCTATGGGAGGGGTTCCGGGGAGCTGTTTTTT
TRBJ1-4,-,TRBV30,18,-,CAWSVLMGSIATNEKLFF,TGTGCCTGGAGTGTACTAATGGGGAGTATTGCAACTAATGAAAAACTGTTTTTT
TRBJ1-5,TRBD1,TRBV6-1,14,-,CASRHGTGNQPQHF,TGTGCCAGCAGGCATGGGACAGGTAACCAGCCCCAGCATTTT